A selection of T cell receptor beta chains follows, all from one sample in a study of regulatory T cells in long-lasting Graves disease. Using its own MiXCR run on the multiplex PCR reads, TCRdb lists one record per CDR3 protein. The data hold over 300,000 distinct CDR3 sequences, with 15% to 17% observed a single time. The material sequenced was peripheral blood mononuclear cells (PBMCs), taken at new diagnosis, from a patient treated with antithyroid drugs. These receptors all come from a female donor with Graves disease. Each CDR3 is given with its conserved first and last residue. The D gene is left open where the match is weak. Rows may omit the clone size; those that give it use once, few, many or a size class.

CASSLVGGPNNEQFF	TGTGCCAGCAGCTTAGTAGGTGGGCCGAACAATGAGCAGTTCTTC	many	15	NA	TRBV7-9	TRBJ2-1
CASSLRGVYEQYF	TGTGCCAGCAGTTTACGGGGCGTATACGAGCAGTACTTC	few	13	NA	TRBV27	TRBJ2-7
CASRTGGSGELFF	TGTGCCAGCAGAACAGGGGGCTCCGGGGAGCTGTTTTTT	NA	13	TRBD1	TRBV2	TRBJ2-2
CSSGQATQETQYF	TGCAGTTCAGGTCAGGCCACCCAAGAGACCCAGTACTTC	many	13	NA	TRBV20-1	TRBJ2-5
CASTIGQGALFYGYTF	TGTGCCAGCACCATTGGACAGGGGGCCCTTTTCTATGGCTACACCTTC	many	16	TRBD1	TRBV12-3/TRBV12-4	TRBJ1-2
CASGGLAGVLDETQYF	TGTGCCAGCGGCGGACTAGCGGGAGTGCTCGACGAGACCCAGTACTTC	once	16	TRBD2	TRBV28	TRBJ2-5
CASSFAKETQYF	TGTGCCAGCAGCTTCGCCAAAGAGACCCAGTACTTC	many	12	NA	TRBV11-2	TRBJ2-5
CAIEPTGTDTQYF	TGTGCCATCGAGCCTACGGGCACAGATACGCAGTATTTT	many	13	NA	TRBV10-3	TRBJ2-3
CASSLKFTGELFF	TGTGCCAGCAGCCTCAAATTCACCGGGGAGCTGTTTTTT	NA	13	NA	TRBV7-2	TRBJ2-2
CASSERQVSYEQYF	TGTGCCAGCAGTGAAAGACAGGTCTCCTACGAGCAGTACTTC	many	14	NA	TRBV27	TRBJ2-7
CSASIGSSTDTQYF	TGCAGTGCTAGCATCGGGTCTAGCACAGATACGCAGTATTTT	many	14	NA	TRBV20-1	TRBJ2-3
CASSLSPEAFF	TGTGCCAGCAGTCTCTCCCCTGAAGCTTTCTTT	many	11	NA	TRBV28	TRBJ1-1
CATSFRLGGALNTQYF	TGTGCCACCAGCTTTCGTTTGGGGGGAGCACTAAATACGCAGTATTTT	NA	16	NA	TRBV15	TRBJ2-3
CAISTGEEDGYTF	TGTGCCATCTCGACAGGGGAAGAGGATGGCTACACCTTC	few	13	TRBD1	TRBV10-3	TRBJ1-2
CASSEAPGTGRLYGYTF	TGTGCCAGCAGTGAAGCGCCCGGGACAGGGAGGCTATATGGCTACACCTTC	many	17	TRBD1	TRBV2	TRBJ1-2
CASSFGLAVFMETQYF	TGCGCCAGCAGCTTCGGTCTAGCAGTGTTTATGGAGACCCAGTACTTC	once	16	NA	TRBV5-1	TRBJ2-5
CASSRPVEDEQYF	TGTGCCAGCAGTCGCCCCGTCGAGGACGAGCAGTACTTC	many	13	NA	TRBV6-2/TRBV6-3	TRBJ2-7
CASTGTSGGPTYNEQFF	TGTGCCAGCACCGGGACTAGCGGGGGGCCGACCTACAATGAGCAGTTCTTC	many	17	TRBD2	TRBV12-3/TRBV12-4	TRBJ2-1
CASSRDRAGGYTF	TGTGCCAGCAGCCGGGACAGGGCGGGAGGCTACACCTTC	many	13	TRBD1	TRBV5-6	TRBJ1-2
CASSRREGETQYF	TGCGCCAGCAGCAGACGGGAGGGCGAGACCCAGTACTTC	many	13	TRBD2	TRBV5-1	TRBJ2-5
CASSGGAGNQPQRF	TGTGCCAGCAGTGGGGGGGCTGGTAATCAGCCCCAGCGTTTT	few	14	NA	TRBV6-2/TRBV6-3	TRBJ1-5
CASSQEGGSKQFF	TGTGCCAGCAGCCAAGAAGGTGGGAGTAAGCAGTTCTTC	many	13	NA	TRBV3-1	TRBJ2-1
CATAGAPTGELFF	TGTGCCACCGCGGGGGCCCCAACCGGGGAGCTGTTTTTT	many	13	NA	TRBV2	TRBJ2-2
CASSQEGGGRPGELFF	TGCGCCAGCAGCCAAGAAGGGGGCGGGAGACCCGGGGAGCTGTTTTTT	NA	16	NA	TRBV4-3	TRBJ2-2
CASSSPQAGEGGEQYF	TGTGCCAGCAGTTCCCCCCAAGCGGGTGAGGGAGGCGAGCAGTACTTC	many	16	NA	TRBV28	TRBJ2-7
CAWSATTTNYGYTF	TGTGCCTGGAGTGCGACGACGACTAACTATGGCTACACCTTC	many	14	NA	TRBV30	TRBJ1-2
CASSQETQYF	TGTGCCAGCAGCCAAGAGACCCAGTACTTC	many	10	NA	TRBV3-1	TRBJ2-5
CASKGDNEQFF	TGTGCCAGCAAAGGTGACAATGAGCAGTTCTTC	many	11	NA	TRBV9	TRBJ2-1
CASSPRIGQGAYEQYF	TGTGCCAGCAGTCCGCGTATCGGACAGGGGGCTTACGAGCAGTACTTC	many	16	TRBD1	TRBV6-1	TRBJ2-7
CASSLGQALNQPQHF	TGTGCCAGCAGTTTAGGACAGGCGTTAAATCAGCCCCAGCATTTT	many	15	NA	TRBV12-3/TRBV12-4	TRBJ1-5
CASLGNEKLFF	TGTGCCAGCTTGGGTAATGAAAAACTGTTTTTT	NA	11	NA	TRBV6-1	TRBJ1-4
CASSLDRTGNTIYF	TGTGCCAGCAGCTTAGATAGGACTGGAAACACCATATATTTT	many	14	NA	TRBV7-9	TRBJ1-3
CASSFFPPEFRTGELFF	TGTGCCAGCAGTTTTTTTCCCCCAGAGTTCAGGACCGGGGAGCTGTTTTTT	many	17	NA	TRBV12-3/TRBV12-4	TRBJ2-2
CASSRGGREVIEQYF	TGTGCCAGCAGCCGGGGGGGGCGGGAGGTCATCGAGCAGTACTTC	many	15	TRBD2	TRBV7-2	TRBJ2-7
CASSLHPNSQGNQPQHF	TGCGCCAGCAGCCTGCACCCCAATAGCCAGGGAAATCAGCCCCAGCATTTT	NA	17	NA	TRBV5-1	TRBJ1-5
CSAATGSGYEQYF	TGCAGTGCAGCGACAGGGTCGGGGTACGAGCAGTACTTC	many	13	TRBD1	TRBV20-1	TRBJ2-7
CASSTAYGNTIYF	TGTGCCAGCAGCACAGCGTACGGAAACACCATATATTTT	many	13	NA	TRBV7-9	TRBJ1-3
CSATVWGSSYNEQFF	TGCTCAGCTACCGTCTGGGGGAGCTCCTACAATGAGCAGTTCTTC	NA	15	NA	TRBV20-1	TRBJ2-1
CASSHLSRSSGNTIYF	TGCGCCAGCAGCCACCTCAGTCGGAGCTCTGGAAACACCATATATTTT	many	16	NA	TRBV4-1	TRBJ1-3
CASSPEPASQYF	TGTGCCAGCAGTCCCGAGCCGGCGTCCCAGTACTTC	many	12	NA	TRBV12-3/TRBV12-4	TRBJ2-5
CASSMGQGVQPQHF	TGTGCCAGTAGTATGGGACAGGGGGTTCAGCCCCAGCATTTT	NA	14	TRBD1	TRBV19	TRBJ1-5
CASSPIRGTGAGELFF	TGCGCCAGCAGCCCGATACGAGGGACAGGGGCCGGGGAGCTGTTTTTT	NA	16	TRBD1	TRBV5-1	TRBJ2-2
CASSRAPPRSAEAFF	TGTGCCAGCAGTCGAGCCCCACCGAGAAGCGCTGAAGCTTTCTTT	many	15	NA	TRBV2	TRBJ1-1
CSVPCPGPTRAFF	TGCAGCGTTCCCTGTCCAGGGCCCACCCGAGCTTTCTTT	few	13	NA	TRBV29-1	TRBJ1-1
CATSRVSSGEQYF	TGTGCCACCAGCAGAGTGTCGAGCGGCGAGCAGTACTTC	many	13	NA	TRBV15	TRBJ2-7
CASRTGTAPYGYTF	TGTGCCAGCCGCACCGGGACAGCACCCTATGGCTACACCTTC	many	14	TRBD1	TRBV12-3/TRBV12-4	TRBJ1-2
CASTRPRASSYNEQFF	TGTGCCAGCACAAGACCCAGGGCCAGCTCCTACAATGAGCAGTTCTTC	many	16	NA	TRBV3-1	TRBJ2-1
CASSRDRVPTEAFF	TGTGCCAGCAGTCGGGACAGGGTTCCCACTGAAGCTTTCTTT	NA	14	TRBD1	TRBV27	TRBJ1-1
CAWRAGVPDTQYF	TGTGCCTGGCGAGCGGGAGTCCCCGATACGCAGTATTTT	many	13	TRBD2	TRBV30	TRBJ2-3
CASSWGTGSRGYTF	TGTGCCAGCAGCTGGGGAACAGGGAGTCGTGGCTACACCTTC	many	14	NA	TRBV11-2	TRBJ1-2
CASSVAGQGAYNEQFF	TGTGCCAGCAGCGTAGCCGGACAGGGTGCCTACAATGAGCAGTTCTTC	few	16	TRBD1	TRBV9	TRBJ2-1
CASGGTPATDTQYF	TGCGCCAGCGGAGGGACTCCTGCCACAGATACGCAGTATTTT	NA	14	NA	TRBV4-1	TRBJ2-3
CASIPAGTSVLSDEQFF	TGTGCCAGCATCCCAGCTGGAACTAGCGTACTATCCGATGAGCAGTTCTTC	many	17	TRBD2	TRBV28	TRBJ2-1
CASSQDLMGTGAVTGELFF	TGCGCCAGCAGCCAAGATCTTATGGGCACAGGGGCGGTCACCGGGGAGCTGTTTTTT	few	19	TRBD1	TRBV4-3	TRBJ2-2
CASSLYSGSGTYNEQFF	TGTGCCAGCAGCCTATATAGCGGGAGCGGGACCTACAATGAGCAGTTCTTC	few	17	TRBD2	TRBV4-2	TRBJ2-1
CASSLSGGSLVDTQYF	TGTGCCAGCAGTTTATCGGGCGGGAGCCTGGTAGATACGCAGTATTTT	many	16	TRBD2	TRBV27	TRBJ2-3
CASSLDGEYQFF	TGTGCCAGCAGCTTGGATGGGGAGTATCAGTTCTTC	many	12	NA	TRBV5-6	TRBJ2-1
CASSLTTGGAYEQYF	TGTGCCAGCAGCCTGACGACAGGTGGGGCCTACGAGCAGTACTTC	many	15	NA	TRBV9	TRBJ2-7
CAGSIWGDGYTF	TGTGCCGGTAGTATCTGGGGAGATGGCTACACCTTC	NA	12	NA	TRBV19	TRBJ1-2
CASSQPGQGMRQFF	TGTGCCAGCAGCCAACCGGGACAGGGGATGAGGCAGTTCTTC	few	14	TRBD1	TRBV3-1	TRBJ2-1